This T cell receptor beta chain is from a study of blood T cell repertoires in COVID-19. The V end was cut by 6 bases, the J end by 1 base, with 9 bases between. The CDR3 length is 12 residues. Looked up from germline, CDR1 is SQVTM and CDR2 is ANQGSEA. Methods used by the authors: By means of reference gene primer amplification, nucleated cell counts were estimated. Repertoires were generated with immunoSEQ multiplex PCR, while TCRdb's copy carries only in-frame clones and drops some. V and J calls and clone size are copied from that table; D and trimming were computed from the DNA. The sample shows some 340,000 clones, more than 90% of them seen only once.

Input material: PBMCs or T cells enriched from blood (not recorded which). The source is a woman aged 25 to 39 who had been exposed to COVID-19. The chain employs TRBV29-1 and TRBJ1-1; tentatively, D is TRBD1 (6 bases). Here the CDR3 DNA reads TGCAGCGTGGGGGCGGAGAACACTGAAGCTTTCTTT. It encodes CSVGAENTEAFF.